The rows below give T cell receptor beta chains drawn from one sample of a study of blood T cell repertoires in COVID-19. Measured with immunoSEQ multiplex PCR; TCRdb has only the in-frame clones, and not every one. Of 200,000 to 300,000 clones listed, roughly 79% are singletons. The sample was peripheral blood. Receptor source: a woman aged 80 or over with COVID-19, enrolled during active disease. The CDR3 runs from the conserved cysteine through the conserved F or W. D genes are given only for firm matches. Size is stated for part of the rows, as once, few or many counts, or as a class when the clone is expanded.

size	D	V	J	DNA	CDR3
few	-	TRBV2	TRBJ2-3	TGTGCCAGCAGGGTATTAGCTGGGACAGATACGCAGTATTTT	CASRVLAGTDTQYF
-	-	TRBV2	TRBJ1-4	TGTGCCAGCAGTTTCGATGAAAAACTGTTTTTT	CASSFDEKLFF
-	TRBD2	TRBV6-9	TRBJ2-5	TGTGCCAGCACTAAAGGAGGGAGGGGAGCGGGATTTCAAGAGACCCAGTACTTC	CASTKGGRGAGFQETQYF
-	-	TRBV10-3	TRBJ1-3	TGTGCCATCAGTGACCCGGGGAGGGGGGCAAAAGGAAACACCATATATTTT	CAISDPGRGAKGNTIYF
few	TRBD2	TRBV27	TRBJ2-1	TGTGCCAGCAGTCCTAGCGGGAGGGCCCTGGTAACCTACAATGAGCAGTTCTTC	CASSPSGRALVTYNEQFF
-	TRBD1	TRBV4-1	TRBJ1-2	TGCGCCAGCAGCCAAGGTTCCGCAGGACAGGGGGCGCAGGGCTACACCTTC	CASSQGSAGQGAQGYTF
-	-	TRBV28	TRBJ2-6	TGTGCCAGCAGCTTTGCAGGGTCCGGGGCCAACGTCCTGACTTTC	CASSFAGSGANVLTF
-	-	TRBV7-8	TRBJ2-7	TGTGCCAGCAGCTGGGGAGGCAAGGCCTACGAGCAGTACTTC	CASSWGGKAYEQYF
-	-	TRBV2	TRBJ1-2	TGTGCCAGCAGTACCTTTAGGGGGAGCTATGGCTACACCTTC	CASSTFRGSYGYTF
few	-	TRBV19	TRBJ2-6	TGTGCCAGTACTCGGCAGGTCTATGGGGCCAACGTCCTGACTTTC	CASTRQVYGANVLTF
-	TRBD1	TRBV6-6	TRBJ1-6	TGTGCCAGCAGTTACGAGGCGGTTGAGGGGGCCTTCCCCCTCCACTTT	CASSYEAVEGAFPLHF
few	TRBD1	TRBV3-1/TRBV3-2	TRBJ1-6	TGTGCCAGCAGCCACTGGGACAGGGGGATCGATTCACCCCTCCACTTT	CASSHWDRGIDSPLHF
-	-	TRBV29-1	TRBJ1-2	TGCAGCGTTGAAAGGGGAACAAACTATGGCTACACCTTC	CSVERGTNYGYTF
-	TRBD1	TRBV2	TRBJ2-2	TGTGCCAGCAGAGGACAGGGGGGCACCGGGGAGCTGTTTTTT	CASRGQGGTGELFF
-	-	TRBV30	TRBJ1-1	TGTGCCTGGAGTGTCCTCGGTTTGGAGGAGGAAGCTTTCTTT	CAWSVLGLEEEAFF
-	TRBD1	TRBV9	TRBJ1-4	TGTGCCAGCAGCGTGGAGGGGGCTGGTAATGAAAAACTGTTTTTT	CASSVEGAGNEKLFF
-	-	TRBV20-1	TRBJ1-1	TGCAGTGCCGTGGCCGGGACTGAAGCTTTCTTT	CSAVAGTEAFF
-	-	TRBV28	TRBJ1-1	TGTGCCAGCAGTTTGCGAGGCACTGAAGCTTTCTTT	CASSLRGTEAFF
few	-	TRBV10-1	TRBJ2-2	TGCGCCAGCAGTGCTGCAGGGGACACCGGGGAGCTGTTTTTT	CASSAAGDTGELFF
-	-	TRBV7-9	TRBJ2-1	TGTGCCAGCAGCCTTACGGTCGACAATGAGCAGTTCTTC	CASSLTVDNEQFF
-	-	TRBV18	TRBJ1-1	TGTGCCAGCTCACCACCGGATGGGAGAACTGAAGCTTTCTTT	CASSPPDGRTEAFF
-	TRBD1	TRBV6-1	TRBJ2-7	TGTGCCAGCAGTGATTCCGGGACAGCGTACGAGCAGTACTTC	CASSDSGTAYEQYF
-	-	TRBV20-1	TRBJ2-7	TGCAGTGCTAGTGCGGAGGCATCCTACGAGCAGTACTTC	CSASAEASYEQYF
-	-	TRBV7-9	TRBJ2-5	TGTGCCAGCTCGGGGGGCCTAGGGGAGACCCAGTACTTC	CASSGGLGETQYF
-	-	TRBV10-2	TRBJ1-2	TGCGCCAGCAGTCCCTGGGAGGGGGACGGCTACACCTTC	CASSPWEGDGYTF
-	-	TRBV5-1	TRBJ1-2	TGCGCCAGCAGTTTCCAGGGTAACTATGGCTACACCTTC	CASSFQGNYGYTF
-	-	TRBV6-5	TRBJ1-3	TGTGCCAGCTGCCGTGAGGGCCGCTCTGGAAACACCATATATTTT	CASCREGRSGNTIYF
-	-	TRBV5-1	TRBJ2-6	TGCGCCAGCAGCTTTACAGGTAATGGGGCCAACGTCCTGACTTTC	CASSFTGNGANVLTF
-	-	TRBV4-1	TRBJ2-1	TGCGCCAGCAGCCGGTCACCCGGGGAAACCTCCTACAATGAGCAGTTCTTC	CASSRSPGETSYNEQFF
-	TRBD1	TRBV7-9	TRBJ1-3	TGTGCCAGCAGCTTAAGACGGGACAGCCCCAGTCATTTT	CASSLRRDSPSHF
once	-	TRBV27	TRBJ1-1	TGTGCCAGCAGTCCCTACAGGGAGAGGAACACTGAAGCTTTCTTT	CASSPYRERNTEAFF
-	-	TRBV19	TRBJ1-1	TGTGCCAGTAGTCCGACAAAGGTGAACACTGAAGCTTTCTTT	CASSPTKVNTEAFF
-	-	TRBV11-2	TRBJ2-1	TGTGCCAGCAGCCTTCTGATGGGAGTGAGCTACAATGAGCAGTTCTTC	CASSLLMGVSYNEQFF
-	-	TRBV2	TRBJ1-2	TGTGCCAGCAGTGAACAGGGGTCCTATGGCTACACCTTC	CASSEQGSYGYTF
once	TRBD1	TRBV15	TRBJ2-5	TGTGCCACCAGCAGGGAATTGACAGGGATCCAAGAGACCCAGTACTTC	CATSRELTGIQETQYF
-	TRBD2	TRBV6-2/TRBV6-3	TRBJ2-3	TGTGCCAGCAGTTACTCCCTGGGACTAGCGGGAGTAGATACGCAGTATTTT	CASSYSLGLAGVDTQYF
few	-	TRBV10-3	TRBJ1-3	TGTGCCACACAGGGAGGGCACAGGGTAACTGGAAACACCATATATTTT	CATQGGHRVTGNTIYF
-	-	TRBV7-9	TRBJ1-6	TGTGCCAGCAGCCTAAAACAGGGTGACGGTAATTCACCCCTCCACTTT	CASSLKQGDGNSPLHF
-	-	TRBV6-1	TRBJ1-5	TGTGCCAGCAGTGAGGTCGGGAATCAGCCCCAGCATTTT	CASSEVGNQPQHF
-	-	TRBV18	TRBJ2-3	TGTGCCAGCTCACCGCAAGAGGAGAGCACAGATACGCAGTATTTT	CASSPQEESTDTQYF